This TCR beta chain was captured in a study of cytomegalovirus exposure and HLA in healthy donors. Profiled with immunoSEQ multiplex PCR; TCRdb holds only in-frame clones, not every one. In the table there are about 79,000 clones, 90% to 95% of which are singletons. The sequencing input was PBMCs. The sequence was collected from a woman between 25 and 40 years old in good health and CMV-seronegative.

This chain's CDR3 is CASSYSSARGYTF. As DNA, the CDR3 is TGTGCCAGCAGTTACTCTAGTGCGAGGGGCTACACCTTC. J is TRBJ1-2 and V is TRBV6-5; D ambiguous. Trimming pared 0 bases from V and 8 bases from J, leaving 10 bases between. CDR3 length: 13 residues. CDR1 MNHEY and CDR2 SVGAGI come from the germline V gene.